This T cell receptor beta chain derives from a study of beta chain features in type 1 diabetes. The table lists this clone with a few counts. As yet, its antigen is unknown. cDNA synthesis used the whole RNA isolate, giving expressed TCRB sequences. Sequencing used immunoSEQ multiplex PCR; TCRdb keeps in-frame clones, though not all of them. The sample lists around 690,000 clones; 9.5% to 15% were seen once. Whole-study findings and limits: TCRB CDR3 length was moderately but significantly reduced in all four CD4+ subsets of Type 1 diabetes patients.

The CDR3 consists of 17 residues. V was shortened by 0 bases and J by 0 bases, with 15 bases between the two germline ends. CDR1 is SGDLS and CDR2 is YYNGEE in the germline V gene. The authors sorted CD4+ naive, central memory, regulatory and stem cell-like memory cells via CD45RO/CCR7/CD25/CD127/CD95/CD27. This chain uses TRBV9 with TRBJ1-2; unclear D gene. The specimen was naive CD4+ T cells from blood. This clonotype was obtained from a man between 25 and 39 years old with type 1 diabetes. The chain's CDR3 is CASSVERGTSANYGYTF. The CDR3 DNA follows: TGTGCCAGCAGCGTAGAACGGGGTACGTCAGCTAACTATGGCTACACCTTC.